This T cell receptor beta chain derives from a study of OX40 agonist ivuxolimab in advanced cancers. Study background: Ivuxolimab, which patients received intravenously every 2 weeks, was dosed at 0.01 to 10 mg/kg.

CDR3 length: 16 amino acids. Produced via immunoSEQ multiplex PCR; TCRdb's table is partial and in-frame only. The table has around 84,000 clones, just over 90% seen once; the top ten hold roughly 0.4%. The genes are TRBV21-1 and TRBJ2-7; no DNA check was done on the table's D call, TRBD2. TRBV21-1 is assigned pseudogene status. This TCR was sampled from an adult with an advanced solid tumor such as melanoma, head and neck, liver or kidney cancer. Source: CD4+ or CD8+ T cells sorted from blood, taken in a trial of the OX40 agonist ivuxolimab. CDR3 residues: CASRRLGGTFHYEQYF. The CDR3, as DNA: TGTGCCAGCCGCAGGTTGGGGGGGACTTTCCATTACGAGCAGTACTTC.